The subject of this entry is one T cell receptor beta chain. The antigen remains unidentified. The sample comes from a study of cytomegalovirus exposure and HLA in healthy donors. Trimming took 4 bases from V and 0 from J; bases not matched to a gene: 7. CDR1 and CDR2 (germline): SGHRS, YFSETQ. The length of the CDR3 is 17 residues. The PCR employed 60 Vbeta primers together with 13 Jbeta primers. This table comes from immunoSEQ multiplex PCR, and its TCRdb copy is limited to in-frame clones, with some not included. The repertoire holds about 110,000 clones, with about four fifths as singletons. Study-wide points: In a later analysis, across HLA loci, associated TCR counts were highest for DRB1, lowest for HLA-C.

The source of this sequence is a young man in good health and CMV-seropositive. This chain links TRBV5-1 with TRBJ2-1; 10 bases fit TRBD2. Material for sequencing was PBMCs. CDR3 protein: CASSHQLAGFSYNEQFF. CDR3 bases: TGCGCCAGCAGCCACCAACTAGCGGGATTCTCCTACAATGAGCAGTTCTTC.